This is a list of T cell receptor beta chains from one sample in a study of blood T cell repertoires in COVID-19. TCRdb's copy holds only in-frame clones and misses some; the assay was immunoSEQ multiplex PCR. The data hold around 100,000 clones, with roughly 84% observed a single time. The sequencing sample was made of peripheral blood. These TCRs come from a woman between 35 and 50 years old with acute or convalescent COVID-19. Both conserved end residues are part of each CDR3. D genes are given only for firm matches. The listing skips clone size in some rows; elsewhere it reads once, few, many or a size class.

CDR3nt,CDR3aa,abundance,v_gene,d_gene,j_gene
TGTGCCAGCAGCTTGCATACAGGGGTGAAGACAGATACGCAGTATTTT,CASSLHTGVKTDTQYF,NA,TRBV11-2,TRBD1,TRBJ2-3
TGTGCCAGCAGTGAAGGTCTACAGGGAACCCAGCCCCAGCATTTT,CASSEGLQGTQPQHF,NA,TRBV2,NA,TRBJ1-5
TGTGCCACCAGCAGTGGAGACAGGGATTTTCAGCCCCAGCATTTT,CATSSGDRDFQPQHF,few,TRBV25-1,TRBD1,TRBJ1-5
TGTGCCAGAAGCTTCATCTTTAATGGACTCTCGGCCCCGGGTCAGCCCCAGCATTTT,CARSFIFNGLSAPGQPQHF,NA,TRBV5-3,NA,TRBJ1-5
TGCAGCGTCCGGACAGTCCTCAACTATGGCTACACCTTC,CSVRTVLNYGYTF,NA,TRBV29-1,NA,TRBJ1-2
TGTGCCAGCCGCAAGGACAGGGGGAACACTGAAGCTTTCTTT,CASRKDRGNTEAFF,NA,TRBV6-5,TRBD1,TRBJ1-1
TGTGCCAGCTCACTTGGACAGGATCGGTATGGCTACACCTTC,CASSLGQDRYGYTF,NA,TRBV18,TRBD1,TRBJ1-2
TGTGCCAGCAGTGTATTGGGACTAGCGGGGGGAGGTACGCAGTATTTT,CASSVLGLAGGGTQYF,once,TRBV6-1,TRBD2,TRBJ2-3
TGCGCCAGCAGCCAAGTAGGCGGCTACGAGCAGTACTTC,CASSQVGGYEQYF,NA,TRBV4-1,NA,TRBJ2-7
TGCGCCAGCAGCCAAGCTCCGGGACAGCCTAATTCACCCCTCCACTTT,CASSQAPGQPNSPLHF,few,TRBV4-3,TRBD1,TRBJ1-6
TGTGCCATCAGTGTATCCGGGGGAAAGGGGACTGAAGCTTTCTTT,CAISVSGGKGTEAFF,NA,TRBV10-3,NA,TRBJ1-1
TGTGCCAGCAGCTTACTCTGGGGCCAGGGCTATGGCTACACCTTC,CASSLLWGQGYGYTF,NA,TRBV7-2,NA,TRBJ1-2
TGTGCCTGGGGACAGGGGGCGCGTTATGGCTACACCTTC,CAWGQGARYGYTF,NA,TRBV30,TRBD1,TRBJ1-2
TGCAGCGTTCGCGGGGGGGCCCACGAGACCCAGTACTTC,CSVRGGAHETQYF,NA,TRBV29-1,TRBD2,TRBJ2-5
TGTGCCAGCATCCTAACCCTTGTTAGCGGGGGGGCCGGGAATGAGCAGTTCTTC,CASILTLVSGGAGNEQFF,NA,TRBV7-2,TRBD2,TRBJ2-1
TGCGCCAGCAGCGCCCAGTCGACAGGGTCACCCCTCCACTTT,CASSAQSTGSPLHF,NA,TRBV5-1,TRBD1,TRBJ1-6
TGCGCCAGCAGCCAAGAGGGTCCCGGGTCCTACAATGAGCAGTTCTTC,CASSQEGPGSYNEQFF,NA,TRBV4-1,NA,TRBJ2-1
TGTGCCAGCAGGCATCAACCGGGACTAGCGGGGGGACCCTCCTACAATGAGCAGTTCTTC,CASRHQPGLAGGPSYNEQFF,NA,TRBV2,TRBD2,TRBJ2-1
TGTGCCAGCAGCAGGGGAGGGGCAGATACGCAGTATTTT,CASSRGGADTQYF,NA,TRBV11-3,TRBD2,TRBJ2-3
TGTGCCAGCAGCACCCGGACCCGGGGGGGGCCTGTCGACGAGCAGTACTTC,CASSTRTRGGPVDEQYF,NA,TRBV5-5,TRBD2,TRBJ2-7
TGTGCCAGCAGCTCAAATCCGGGCTACGAGCAGTACTTC,CASSSNPGYEQYF,NA,TRBV11-3,NA,TRBJ2-7
TGTGCCAGCAGCGGGACAGGGGGAACCGGGGAGCTGTTTTTT,CASSGTGGTGELFF,NA,TRBV7-3,TRBD1,TRBJ2-2
TGTGCCAGCAGTTACTTAGCGGGGGGGACAGATACGCAGTATTTT,CASSYLAGGTDTQYF,NA,TRBV6-5,TRBD2,TRBJ2-3
TGTGCCAGCAGCTTGGTTCCCAGGAACTATGGCTACACCTTC,CASSLVPRNYGYTF,NA,TRBV5-6,NA,TRBJ1-2
TGTGCCAGCACCCGGAGACCGAACACTGAAGCTTTCTTT,CASTRRPNTEAFF,NA,TRBV28,NA,TRBJ1-1
TGCGCCAGCAGCCAAGAAACGCTAAACTCCTATGGCTACACCTTC,CASSQETLNSYGYTF,NA,TRBV4-1,NA,TRBJ1-2